This T cell receptor beta chain was identified in a study of T-cell memory formation after mild COVID-19. Comment on this clonotype: Its antigen is unidentified.

Broader study findings: Cross-reactive memory seemingly joined, as some responding clones were found in pre-infection memory.

Trimming removed 5 bases from V and 6 bases from J; junction bases left unmatched: 9. The CDR3 has 17 residues. Germline V lookup: CDR1 SGHTA, CDR2 FQGNSA. TCRdb itself ran the 5' RACE reads through MiXCR, one entry per CDR3 protein. The sample holds hundreds of thousands of distinct CDR3 sequences, 20% seen once. The material sequenced was PBMCs or a T cell subset sorted from them (not recorded which). The clonotype comes from a young man who had mild COVID-19 (a few samples of this study predate the infection). Cell type and time point are not known. The chain has TRBV7-2 and TRBJ2-5, with 16 positions matching TRBD2. CDR3 nucleotide sequence: TGTGCCAGCAGCCGGGGACTAGCGGGGGGGGCCCTTCAGACCCAGTACTTC. This encodes CASSRGLAGGALQTQYF.